The entry below describes one T cell receptor (beta chain). These data originate in a study of blood T cell repertoires in COVID-19. Looking at the study overall: Both acute and convalescent COVID-19 samples were obtained from the United States, Italy and Spain. T cells, B-cell-depleted T cells, or PBMCs provided the cDNA or gDNA that served as material.

In the authors' methods: Reference gene primer amplification yielded estimated nucleated cell counts. TCRdb keeps only in-frame clones here, not all; method: immunoSEQ multiplex PCR. The D gene and trimming were derived from the DNA, and the V and J assignments and clone size from that table. The sample consists of roughly 200,000 clones, 81% of them appearing once. V was trimmed by 5 bases and J by 7 bases, leaving 14 bases between them. This CDR3 comprises 13 residues. Germline V gives CDR1 SEHNR, CDR2 FQNEAQ (reference sequence). The V and J genes are TRBV7-9 and TRBJ1-1; D is possibly TRBD1 (5 bases). Sequenced input: peripheral blood. The sequence derives from a woman of 80 years or more with acute or convalescent COVID-19. This chain's CDR3 is CASSLGGDGEAFF. DNA of the CDR3: TGTGCCAGCAGCCTGGGAGGGGACGGTGAAGCTTTCTTT.